Listed here are 15 T cell receptor beta chains from one sample, sequenced in a study of T-cell reconstitution after alpha-beta-depleted transplantation in children. Library preparation (for TCRbeta) was performed with unique molecular identifiers. Each CDR3 protein is one row after TCRdb ran MiXCR on the PCR reads. The sample lists 480,000 or so distinct CDR3 sequences; roughly 10% were seen once. The specimen comprised PBMCs, sampled before TCRalphabeta/CD19-depleted stem cell transplant. All receptors come from a child aged 2 to 10 with inherited bone marrow failure, due to receive a stem cell transplant.

The V gene is TRBV30, the J gene TRBJ1-1; the D gene is possibly TRBD1 (6 bases). The CDR3 contains 12 residues. Deletions cut 4 bases from V and 1 base from J, with 7 bases between. Germline CDR1 GTSNPN, CDR2 SVGIG (reference sequence). CDR3 sequence reads: CAWNRENTEAFF. CDR3 nucleotide sequence: TGTGCCTGGAACAGGGAGAACACTGAAGCTTTCTTT.

This clonotype was counted many times. The chain joins TRBV3-1 to TRBJ2-2; tentatively, D is TRBD2 (6 bases). V gave up 0 bases and J gave up 6 bases, with 11 bases separating them. Germline lookup yields CDR1 LGHDT and CDR2 YNNKEL (reference sequence). This CDR3 is built from 15 residues. The CDR3 nucleotides read TGTGCCAGCAGCCAAGAAACCCCGGGGGCCGGGGAGCTGTTTTTT. Translated, it gives CASSQETPGAGELFF. The full variable domain, completed using reference TRBV3-1 and TRBJ2-2, is DTAVSQTPKYLVTQMGNDKSIKCEQNLGHDTMYWYKQDSKKFLKIMFSYNNKELIINETVPNRFSPKSPDKAHLNLHINSLELGDSAVYFCASSQETPGAGELFFGEGSRLTVL.

There are many counts of this clonotype. The chain is built from TRBV24-1 and TRBJ2-3; the match to TRBD1 covers 7 bases. The trim removed 3 bases at V and 0 bases at J, leaving 5 bases unmatched. The V gene's germline CDR1 is KGHDR and CDR2 SFDVKD. The CDR3 is 16 amino acids. Here the CDR3 reads CATSDLPGQSTDTQYF. The CDR3, as DNA: TGTGCCACCAGTGATCTACCGGGACAGAGCACAGATACGCAGTATTTT.

The V gene is TRBV4-1, the J gene TRBJ1-5; D remains unclear. The CDR3 has 14 residues. V shed 5 bases and J shed 3 bases, with 11 bases lying between them. Per germline, CDR1 MGHRA and CDR2 YSYEKL. This CDR3 reads CASSTRRFNQPQHF. The CDR3 DNA is TGCGCCAGCAGCACGAGACGATTCAATCAGCCCCAGCATTTT.

This clonotype was recorded at least ten times. The J gene is TRBJ2-2, the V gene TRBV6-2 or TRBV6-3; D is undetermined. The germline V and J ends were trimmed by 5 bases and 2 bases, with 12 bases remaining between them. The germline CDR1 and CDR2 sequences are MNHEY and SVGEGT. The CDR3 loop spans 15 amino acids. CDR3 amino acids: CASSPPFHNTGELFF. In DNA form, the CDR3 reads TGTGCCAGCAGTCCCCCTTTTCACAACACCGGGGAGCTGTTTTTT.

This clonotype was recorded many times. J is TRBJ2-7 and V is TRBV7-8, with TRBD2 matching over 9 bases. Germline V gene sequence: CDR1 SGHVS, CDR2 FQNEAQ. The V gene end was trimmed by 2 bases and the J gene end by 6 bases; junction bases not matched to a gene: 2. CDR3 length: 13 amino acids. The CDR3 region has the DNA TGTGCCAGCAGCTTATATAGCGGGGGCGAGCAGTACTTC. This sequence encodes CASSLYSGGEQYF. Looking up the rest from reference TRBV7-8 and TRBJ2-7 gives the full variable domain: GAGVSQSPRYKVAKRGQDVALRCDPISGHVSLFWYQQALGQGPEFLTYFQNEAQLDKSGLPSDRFFAERPEGSVSTLKIQRTQQEDSAVYLCASSLYSGGEQYFGPGTRLTVT.

As to this clonotype: A much larger clone differs by one base, so this may be a read error. The genes are TRBV20-1 and TRBJ1-2; the D gene is possibly TRBD1 (5 bases). Looked up from germline, CDR1 is DFQATT and CDR2 is SNEGSKA (reference sequence). This CDR3 has 14 residues. The CDR3 nucleotides are TGCAGTGCTAGCCCAACAGGCCTATACTATGGCCACACCTTC. Encoded protein: CSASPTGLYYGHTF.

The table lists this clonotype with many counts. The rearrangement uses TRBV5-5 and TRBJ2-1; 11 nucleotides match TRBD2. Germline V CDR1 and CDR2: SGHKS, YYEKEE (reference sequence). The CDR3 length is 18 residues. With V trimmed by 0 bases and J by 8 bases, 13 bases remained unmatched. The CDR3 is CASSLVLTSGASRHEQFF. The CDR3 DNA sequence: TGTGCCAGCAGCTTGGTTCTGACTAGCGGGGCGTCCCGGCATGAGCAGTTCTTC.

This clonotype has a count of ten or more. V usage is TRBV6-5 and J usage is TRBJ2-7; 13 nucleotides agree with TRBD2. The J segment lost 4 bases and the V segment lost 4 bases, leaving 4 bases of the junction unmatched. The germline V gene encodes CDR1 MNHEY and CDR2 SVGAGI. The CDR3 contains 15 residues. The DNA for the CDR3 is TGTGCCAGCAGTTCTCAACTAGCGGGAGGGTACGAGCAGTACTTC. As protein: CASSSQLAGGYEQYF.

There are many counts of this clonotype. The V call is TRBV29-1, the J call TRBJ1-1; D may be TRBD1 (5 bases). CDR1 and CDR2 (germline): SQVTM, ANQGSEA. Deletions cut 5 bases from V and 1 base from J, with 8 bases between. The CDR3 contains 12 residues. CDR3 loop: CSVQGPNTEAFF. CDR3 coding DNA: TGCAGCGTTCAGGGACCGAACACTGAAGCTTTCTTT.

A remark on this clonotype: A junction end diverges from the germline sequence, so it may reflect a read error. The chain recombines TRBV12-3 or TRBV12-4 with TRBJ2-1; TRBD2 matches 10 bases. CDR3 size: 17 residues. CDR3 bases: TGTACCAGCAGTTTCTCACTAGCGGGGCCCCCTTACAATGAGCAGTTCTTC. Its translation is CTSSFSLAGPPYNEQFF.

This clonotype occurred many times. The V and J genes are TRBV15 and TRBJ2-2; D is uncertain. The CDR3 runs to 12 residues. Germline assignment: CDR1 LNHNV and CDR2 YYDKDF (reference sequence). Between the trimmed V and J ends, which lost 5 bases and 6 bases, there was a span of 7 bases. In DNA, the CDR3 is TGTGCCACCAGCCGAGGCGCCGGGGAGCTGTTTTTT. Encoded protein: CATSRGAGELFF.

Ten or more counts support this clonotype. J is TRBJ2-1 and V is TRBV27; 7 bases map to TRBD1. The CDR3 is made up of 15 amino acids. With V trimmed by 4 bases and J by 2 bases, 5 bases remained unmatched. From germline, CDR1 is MNHEY and CDR2 SMNVEV (reference sequence). CDR3 sequence (DNA): TGTGCCAGCAGTTCCTCGGACAGGCCCTACAATGAGCAGTTCTTC. Translated: CASSSSDRPYNEQFF.

This clonotype was counted many times. The V and J genes are TRBV12-3 or TRBV12-4 and TRBJ1-2; the D gene is possibly TRBD1 (6 bases). CDR3 length: 13 residues. V dropped 2 bases and J dropped 2 bases, with 6 bases sitting between them. The CDR3 DNA follows: TGTGCCAGCAGTTTAAGGGGGAACTATGGCTACACCTTC. Its translation is CASSLRGNYGYTF.

This clonotype was recorded many times. The gene calls are TRBV20-1 and TRBJ2-7; no clear D gene. CDR3 length: 15 amino acids. V lost 6 bases, J lost 3 bases, and 21 bases lay in between. Per the germline V gene, CDR1 is DFQATT and CDR2 is SNEGSKA (reference sequence). The CDR3 spells CSARGPAKGYYEQYF. The CDR3 DNA reads TGCAGTGCCCGCGGACCAGCGAAGGGTTACTACGAGCAGTACTTC.